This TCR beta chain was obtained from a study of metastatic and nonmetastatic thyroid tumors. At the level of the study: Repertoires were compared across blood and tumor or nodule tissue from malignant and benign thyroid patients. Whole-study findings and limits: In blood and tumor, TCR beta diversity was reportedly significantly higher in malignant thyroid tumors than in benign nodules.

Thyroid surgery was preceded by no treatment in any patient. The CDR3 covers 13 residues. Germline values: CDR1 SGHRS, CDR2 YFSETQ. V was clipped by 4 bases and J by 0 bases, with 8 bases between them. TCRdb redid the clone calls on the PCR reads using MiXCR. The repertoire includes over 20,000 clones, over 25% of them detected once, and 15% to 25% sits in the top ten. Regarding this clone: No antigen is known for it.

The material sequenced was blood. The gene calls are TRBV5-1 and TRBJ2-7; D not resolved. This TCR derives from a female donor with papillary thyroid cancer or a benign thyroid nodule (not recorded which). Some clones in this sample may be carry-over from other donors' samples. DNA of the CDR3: TGCGCCAGCAGCCTACCATCCTCCTACGAGCAGTACTTC. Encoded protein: CASSLPSSYEQYF.